This is a list of T cell receptor beta chains from one sample in a study of blood T cell repertoires in COVID-19. Repertoires were generated with immunoSEQ multiplex PCR, while TCRdb's copy carries only in-frame clones and drops some. This table holds tens of thousands of clones, 88% found once. Sequences were obtained from peripheral blood. These receptors were taken from a woman aged 60-70 years with COVID-19, enrolled during active disease. The CDR3 runs from the conserved cysteine through the conserved F or W. D genes are given only for firm matches. Clone sizes are given selectively: once, few, many, or a class where the clone is expanded.

>TRBD1|.|TRBJ1-4|TRBV13
CASSLQTGGTNEKLFF
TGTGCCAGCAGCTTACAAACAGGGGGAACTAATGAAAAACTGTTTTTT
>.|.|TRBJ1-2|TRBV2
CASSEGTEGYGYTF
TGTGCCAGCAGTGAAGGGACAGAAGGCTATGGCTACACCTTC
>TRBD2|once|TRBJ2-3|TRBV10-3
CAISERGRGRPGLAADTQYF
TGTGCCATCAGTGAAAGAGGGAGGGGGCGCCCGGGACTAGCGGCAGATACGCAGTATTTT
>TRBD1|once|TRBJ1-2|TRBV4-1
CASSQQAGTEWGGYTF
TGCGCCAGCAGCCAACAAGCCGGGACAGAATGGGGCGGCTACACCTTC
>.|.|TRBJ2-3|TRBV28
CASSRLVSTDTQYF
TGTGCCAGCAGCCGACTAGTTAGCACAGATACGCAGTATTTT
>.|once|TRBJ2-7|TRBV19
CASSISTGNYEQYF
TGTGCCAGTAGTATCTCGACCGGGAACTACGAGCAGTACTTC
>TRBD2|.|TRBJ2-7|TRBV4-3
CASSQDLTSGSYEQYF
TGCGCCAGCAGCCAAGATTTAACTAGCGGGAGTTACGAGCAGTACTTC
>TRBD1|.|TRBJ1-2|TRBV7-9
CASSLGTGDYGYTF
TGTGCCAGCAGCTTGGGGACAGGGGACTATGGCTACACCTTC
>TRBD1|.|TRBJ2-2|TRBV11-3
CASGGTGRTGELFF
TGTGCCAGCGGGGGGACAGGGAGGACCGGGGAGCTGTTTTTT
>.|.|TRBJ2-4|TRBV4-2
CASSPEVDKNIQYF
TGTGCCAGCAGCCCGGAGGTTGACAAAAACATTCAGTACTTC
>TRBD2|.|TRBJ2-7|TRBV4-3
CASSPRTSGRGSYEQYF
TGCGCCAGCAGCCCACGGACTAGCGGGAGGGGATCCTACGAGCAGTACTTC
>.|.|TRBJ2-4|TRBV7-2
CASSLVVGRVGNIQYF
TGTGCCAGCAGCTTAGTGGTAGGCAGGGTAGGAAACATTCAGTACTTC
>.|.|TRBJ2-1|TRBV9
CASAQWESSYNEQFF
TGTGCCAGCGCCCAGTGGGAGAGCTCCTACAATGAGCAGTTCTTC
>.|.|TRBJ1-4|TRBV21-1
CASLRTEKNEKLFF
TGTGCCAGCTTAAGGACAGAGAAAAATGAAAAACTGTTTTTT
>TRBD1|.|TRBJ1-1|TRBV5-3
CARSLEQGADTEAFF
TGTGCCAGAAGCTTGGAACAGGGGGCGGACACTGAAGCTTTCTTT
>TRBD2|.|TRBJ2-5|TRBV7-2
CASSLNGGETQYF
TGTGCCAGCAGCCTGAACGGGGGGGAGACCCAGTACTTC
>.|.|TRBJ2-2|TRBV2
CARGKEGATGELFF
TGTGCCAGGGGGAAAGAGGGCGCGACCGGGGAGCTGTTTTTT
>TRBD2|.|TRBJ2-1|TRBV2
CAREREGRNEQFF
TGTGCCAGAGAGCGGGAAGGAAGGAATGAGCAGTTCTTC
>TRBD2|.|TRBJ2-7|TRBV9
CASSVGGSSSYEQYF
TGTGCCAGCAGCGTGGGGGGGTCCTCTTCCTACGAGCAGTACTTC
>TRBD1|.|TRBJ2-1|TRBV3-1/TRBV3-2
CASSRQGQGEQFF
TGTGCCAGCAGCCGACAGGGGCAGGGTGAGCAGTTCTTC
>.|.|TRBJ1-2|TRBV9
CASSVGQGYGYTF
TGTGCCAGCAGCGTAGGCCAGGGGTATGGCTACACCTTC
>.|.|TRBJ1-1|TRBV5-1
CASSSGVGDTEAFF
TGCGCCAGCAGCTCAGGGGTGGGGGACACTGAAGCTTTCTTT
>.|.|TRBJ1-3|TRBV29-1
CSVEDHRAAGNTIYF
TGCAGCGTTGAAGATCACAGGGCCGCTGGAAACACCATATATTTT
>.|.|TRBJ1-3|TRBV29-1
CSVVGGSGNTIYF
TGCAGCGTTGTAGGGGGTTCCGGAAACACCATATATTTT
>.|.|TRBJ2-7|TRBV6-2/TRBV6-3
CASSYSILGDNPTYEQYF
TGTGCCAGCAGTTACTCTATATTAGGGGACAACCCTACCTACGAGCAGTACTTC
>.|.|TRBJ1-1|TRBV10-3
CAISDRGENTEAFF
TGTGCCATCAGTGACAGGGGCGAGAACACTGAAGCTTTCTTT
>.|.|TRBJ1-1|TRBV5-1
CASSLQAMNTEAFF
TGCGCCAGCAGCTTGCAAGCCATGAACACTGAAGCTTTCTTT
>.|.|TRBJ2-1|TRBV5-1
CASRFETIGNNEQFF
TGCGCCAGCAGATTCGAGACTATTGGCAACAATGAGCAGTTCTTC
>TRBD2|few|TRBJ2-1|TRBV4-1
CASSQASGSYNEQFF
TGCGCCAGCAGCCAAGCTAGCGGTTCCTACAATGAGCAGTTCTTC
>.|.|TRBJ1-5|TRBV14
CASSLGGGNQPQHF
TGTGCCAGCAGCCTCGGGGGGGGTAATCAGCCCCAGCATTTT
>.|.|TRBJ2-2|TRBV19
CASSWLFTGELFF
TGTGCCAGTAGCTGGCTGTTCACCGGGGAGCTGTTTTTT
>TRBD1|.|TRBJ2-7|TRBV2
CASSEGQGGTYEQYF
TGTGCCAGCAGTGAGGGACAGGGGGGGACCTACGAGCAGTACTTC
>TRBD1|.|TRBJ1-2|TRBV30
CAWTTGGAYGYTF
TGTGCCTGGACGACAGGGGGCGCCTATGGCTACACCTTC
>TRBD1|.|TRBJ1-5|TRBV2
CASSEWGQGFGQPQHF
TGTGCCAGCAGTGAATGGGGACAGGGTTTCGGTCAGCCCCAGCATTTT
>TRBD1|.|TRBJ1-2|TRBV18
CASSLGTGTNYGYTF
TGTGCCAGCTCACTAGGGACAGGGACTAACTATGGCTACACCTTC
>TRBD2|.|TRBJ2-1|TRBV3-1/TRBV3-2
CASSQTSGAYNEQFF
TGTGCCAGCAGCCAGACTAGCGGAGCCTACAATGAGCAGTTCTTC
>TRBD1|once|TRBJ1-1|TRBV27
CASSLLGTGAEAFF
TGTGCCAGCAGCTTACTCGGGACAGGCGCTGAAGCTTTCTTT
>.|.|TRBJ2-1|TRBV10-3
CAISESWANEQFF
TGTGCCATCAGTGAGTCGTGGGCCAATGAGCAGTTCTTC
>.|.|TRBJ2-7|TRBV30
CAWRGEGGEQYF
TGTGCCTGGAGAGGGGAAGGGGGCGAGCAGTACTTC
>.|.|TRBJ1-1|TRBV12-3/TRBV12-4
CASSRPGLSEAFF
TGTGCCAGCAGCCGCCCAGGGTTATCTGAAGCTTTCTTT
>TRBD1|.|TRBJ2-1|TRBV6-2/TRBV6-3
CASSSRRDRRDNEQFF
TGTGCCAGCAGCTCCCGACGGGACAGAAGGGACAATGAGCAGTTCTTC
>.|.|TRBJ2-4|TRBV12-3/TRBV12-4
CASSLRRDIQYF
TGTGCCAGCAGTTTAAGACGGGACATTCAGTACTTC
>TRBD1|.|TRBJ1-2|TRBV5-1
CASSTQGQDYGYTF
TGCGCCAGCAGCACTCAAGGACAGGACTATGGCTACACCTTC
>.|.|TRBJ2-3|TRBV7-8
CASSSTGGASDTQYF
TGTGCCAGCAGCTCCACAGGGGGGGCATCAGATACGCAGTATTTT
>TRBD2|.|TRBJ2-1|TRBV10-3
CAISESWGLAGKTYNEQFF
TGTGCCATCAGTGAGTCGTGGGGACTAGCGGGAAAGACCTACAATGAGCAGTTCTTC
>TRBD1|.|TRBJ2-1|TRBV7-2
CASSGRQGSQFF
TGTGCCAGCAGCGGTCGACAGGGATCGCAGTTCTTC
>TRBD1|.|TRBJ2-1|TRBV2
CASSETQGQEQFF
TGTGCCAGCAGTGAAACTCAGGGACAGGAGCAGTTCTTC
>.|.|TRBJ2-7|TRBV5-4
CASSLSGTGEQYF
TGTGCCAGCAGCTTGTCGGGGACTGGCGAGCAGTACTTC
>TRBD2|.|TRBJ2-1|TRBV3-1/TRBV3-2
CASRASGSIYNEQFF
TGTGCCAGCAGGGCTAGCGGCTCTATCTACAATGAGCAGTTCTTC
>TRBD2|.|TRBJ2-7|TRBV28
CASIETEGLAGYEQYF
TGTGCCAGCATCGAAACCGAGGGACTAGCGGGCTACGAGCAGTACTTC
>TRBD1|.|TRBJ1-4|TRBV2
CASSTQGSKEKLFF
TGTGCCAGCAGTACACAGGGGTCGAAGGAAAAACTGTTTTTT
>TRBD2|.|TRBJ2-1|TRBV7-9
CASSTRTRYNEQFF
TGTGCCAGCAGCACAAGGACTAGATACAATGAGCAGTTCTTC
>.|.|TRBJ2-1|TRBV7-9
CASSPAGRNEQFF
TGTGCCAGCAGCCCCGCGGGGCGAAATGAGCAGTTCTTC
>TRBD2|.|TRBJ2-1|TRBV18
CASSPVPSGRSNEQFF
TGTGCCAGCTCACCGGTCCCTAGCGGGAGAAGCAATGAGCAGTTCTTC
>.|.|TRBJ1-5|TRBV7-8
CASSGRGYQPQHF
TGTGCCAGCAGCGGACGGGGTTATCAGCCCCAGCATTTT
>.|.|TRBJ2-1|TRBV27
CASMASYNEQFF
TGTGCCAGCATGGCCTCCTACAATGAGCAGTTCTTC
>TRBD2|.|TRBJ2-7|TRBV4-3
CASSHAPAGGFYEQYF
TGCGCCAGCAGCCATGCACCGGCGGGAGGGTTTTACGAGCAGTACTTC
>.|.|TRBJ1-4|TRBV2
CASSEAGTGEEKLFF
TGTGCCAGCAGTGAAGCAGGGACGGGGGAGGAAAAACTGTTTTTT
>TRBD2|.|TRBJ2-1|TRBV7-8
CASSPRRAGAYNEQFF
TGTGCCAGCAGCCCCAGAAGAGCGGGGGCCTACAATGAGCAGTTCTTC
>TRBD1|.|TRBJ1-1|TRBV7-9
CASIRDRGRSAFF
TGTGCCAGCATCCGGGACAGGGGGCGATCAGCTTTCTTT